Presented here are 17 T cell receptor beta chains from one specimen sequenced in a study of long-term antiretroviral therapy in people with HIV. At the survey level, the v3.0 immunoSEQ assay was run. TCRdb's copy holds only in-frame clones and misses some; the assay was immunoSEQ multiplex PCR. The sample records roughly 13,000 clones, around 73% being singletons. This specimen was unsorted PBMCs, taken 1.3 years after starting antiretroviral therapy. The receptors come from a woman in her late teens or twenties with HIV.

This clone was counted only a few times. No DNA is shown, since the ends of the CDR3 on it are uncertain; the CDR3 is the one TCRdb lists. The genes are TRBV2 and TRBJ2-3; TRBD2 reflects the table's D call only, with no check against the DNA. Per the germline V gene, CDR1 is SNHLY and CDR2 is FYNNEI. The CDR3 is 14 amino acids long, termini counted. CDR3 loop: CASSTSRLTDTQYF.

CDR3 sequence (DNA): TGTGCCAGCAGCTTAACTAGCGGCACAGATACGCAGTATTTT. Amino acids: CASSLTSGTDTQYF. The V and J genes are TRBV7-3 and TRBJ2-3; D is perhaps TRBD2 (5 bases). V dropped 0 bases and J dropped 1 base, with 5 bases sitting between them. The germline gives CDR1 SGHTA, CDR2 FQGTGA. This CDR3 region has 14 residues.

This chain links TRBV2 with TRBJ1-2; D is perhaps TRBD1 (6 bases). V shed 3 bases and J shed 8 bases, with 13 bases lying between them. This CDR3 is built from 13 residues. The germline gives CDR1 SNHLY, CDR2 FYNNEI. CDR3 in amino acids: CASSDRGKLGYTF. CDR3 DNA sequence: TGTGCCAGCAGTGATAGGGGGAAGTTGGGCTACACCTTC. The entire variable domain, with the rest obtained from reference TRBV2 and TRBJ1-2, is as follows: EPEVTQTPSHQVTQMGQEVILRCVPISNHLYFYWYRQILGQKVEFLVSFYNNEISEKSEIFDDQFSVERPDGSNFTLKIRSTKLEDSAMYFCASSDRGKLGYTFGSGTRLTVV.

Here the CDR3 reads CASSSPDTSTLNVLTF. The DNA of the CDR3 is TGTGCCAGCAGCTCCCCGGACACTTCTACTCTCAACGTCCTGACTTTC. The rearrangement links TRBV7-9 to TRBJ2-6; D might be TRBD1 (5 bases). CDR1 SEHNR and CDR2 FQNEAQ come from the germline V gene (reference sequence). Trimming pared 4 bases from V and 9 bases from J, leaving 19 bases between. The CDR3 runs to 16 residues.

This clone was seen a single time. The chain employs TRBV6-4 and TRBJ1-1; D is ambiguous. Trimming removed 3 bases at V and 1 base at J, with 21 bases between. The CDR3 has 18 residues. Germline V gives CDR1 MRHNA, CDR2 SNTAGT. CDR3 residues: CASSERAGGPLGNTEAFF. CDR3 nucleotide sequence: TGTGCCAGCAGTGAAAGGGCAGGAGGGCCCCTTGGGAACACTGAAGCTTTCTTT.

The chain combines TRBV12-5 with TRBJ2-6; TRBD1 might be the D (5 bases). There are 16 residues in the CDR3. V was cut by 5 bases and J by 5 bases, with 16 bases left in between. The germline V gene has CDR1 LGHNT and CDR2 FRNRAP. The CDR3 DNA reads as TGTGCTAGTGGTGGTGCAGGACAAAGTCGGGCCAACGTCCTGACTTTC. This gives the protein CASGGAGQSRANVLTF.

The chain couples TRBV28 to TRBJ2-7, with D perhaps TRBD1 (6 bases). V lost 6 bases and J lost 4, with 16 bases in between. Germline V lookup: CDR1 MDHEN, CDR2 SYDVKM. The CDR3 extends over 14 amino acids. The CDR3 region has the DNA TGTGCCAGCAGCGAACCAGGGGTTAGGTACGAGCAGTACTTC. Protein product: CASSEPGVRYEQYF.

The chain combines TRBV7-8 with TRBJ2-7, with D possibly being TRBD2 (7 bases). The CDR3 extends over 14 amino acids. Germline V gives CDR1 SGHVS, CDR2 FQNEAQ. Trimming cost V 5 bases and J 3 bases, with 14 bases left between them. This chain's CDR3 is CASSKGGDYYEQYF. In nucleotides, the CDR3 is TGTGCCAGCAGCAAGGGGGGGGACTACTACGAGCAGTACTTC.

The chain recombines TRBV7-2 with TRBJ2-7; 11 bases agree with TRBD2. This CDR3 has 17 residues. J was trimmed by 1 base and V by 2 bases; bases with no gene match: 7. Germline CDR1 SGHTA, CDR2 FQGNSA. The CDR3 region is CASSLKESSGGSYEQYF. CDR3 DNA sequence: TGTGCCAGCAGCTTAAAAGAGTCTAGCGGGGGGTCCTACGAGCAGTACTTC.

The genes are TRBV28 and TRBJ1-6, with a weak D call TRBD1 (5 bases). The V and J ends lost 3 bases and 6 bases respectively, with 6 bases between them. The CDR3 extends over 13 amino acids. Germline assignment: CDR1 MDHEN and CDR2 SYDVKM. The CDR3 reads CASSFGTNSPLHF. The CDR3 coding sequence is TGTGCCAGCAGTTTTGGGACTAATTCACCCCTCCACTTT.

The V gene is TRBV5-1, the J gene TRBJ2-5; no definite D call. Trimming removed 4 bases from V and 1 base from J, with 8 bases in between. Germline V gene data show CDR1 as SGHRS and CDR2 as YFSETQ. This CDR3 spans 13 amino acids. The CDR3 sequence: CASSANTQETQYF. The CDR3, as DNA: TGCGCCAGCAGCGCCAATACCCAAGAGACCCAGTACTTC.

Regarding this clone: Different DNA sequences within this sample yield the same CDR3. The chain couples TRBV7-9 to TRBJ2-3; TRBD2 might be the D (6 bases). The length of the CDR3 is 15 residues. Germline V lookup: CDR1 SEHNR, CDR2 FQNEAQ (reference sequence). V was pared by 5 bases and J by 2 bases, with 14 bases between. The CDR3: CASSPPGVSTDTQYF. For the CDR3, the DNA is TGTGCCAGCAGCCCACCGGGAGTCTCCACAGATACGCAGTATTTT.

The CDR3 protein is CASSAGADINTGELFF. CDR3 nucleotide sequence: TGTGCCAGCAGTGCCGGCGCGGACATAAACACCGGGGAGCTGTTTTTT. The chain carries TRBV6-4 and TRBJ2-2, with TRBD1 as a possible D gene (5 bases). V lost 4 bases, J lost 2 bases, and 14 bases lay in between. Germline V gene data show CDR1 as MRHNA and CDR2 as SNTAGT. This CDR3 spans 16 amino acids.

This sequence joins TRBV7-2 and TRBJ2-1, with D tentatively TRBD2 (6 bases). The CDR3 is 15 amino acids. V lost 3 bases and J lost 0, with 9 bases in between. CDR1 and CDR2 (germline): SGHTA, FQGNSA. The CDR3 reads CASSFGRSSYNEQFF. CDR3 nucleotide sequence: TGTGCCAGCAGCTTCGGGAGAAGCTCCTACAATGAGCAGTTCTTC.

V gene TRBV7-9 combines with J gene TRBJ2-1; 15 bases match TRBD2. Germline V gene sequence: CDR1 SEHNR, CDR2 FQNEAQ (reference sequence). V lost 5 bases, J lost 6 bases, and 5 bases stayed unmatched. CDR3 length: 16 residues. CDR3 coding DNA: TGTGCCAGCAGCCTCCAGGGACTAGCGGGAGGCAATGAGCAGTTCTTC. Protein: CASSLQGLAGGNEQFF.

The V gene is TRBV7-9, the J gene TRBJ2-5, with D tentatively TRBD1 (6 bases). The CDR3 is made up of 14 amino acids. CDR1 and CDR2 (germline): SEHNR, FQNEAQ (reference sequence). The V and J ends lost 4 bases and 0 bases respectively, with 9 bases between them. The CDR3 loop reads CASSSRTDQETQYF. The CDR3 DNA sequence: TGTGCCAGCAGCTCTCGGACAGACCAAGAGACCCAGTACTTC.

The CDR3 nucleotides are TGTGCCAGCAGTTACAGGAGTAACACTGAAGCTTTCTTT. It translates to CASSYRSNTEAFF. The J gene is TRBJ1-1, the V gene TRBV6-5; D unclear. Trimming stripped 2 bases from V and 2 bases from J, with 6 bases between. Germline V lookup: CDR1 MNHEY, CDR2 SVGAGI. The CDR3 extends over 13 amino acids.